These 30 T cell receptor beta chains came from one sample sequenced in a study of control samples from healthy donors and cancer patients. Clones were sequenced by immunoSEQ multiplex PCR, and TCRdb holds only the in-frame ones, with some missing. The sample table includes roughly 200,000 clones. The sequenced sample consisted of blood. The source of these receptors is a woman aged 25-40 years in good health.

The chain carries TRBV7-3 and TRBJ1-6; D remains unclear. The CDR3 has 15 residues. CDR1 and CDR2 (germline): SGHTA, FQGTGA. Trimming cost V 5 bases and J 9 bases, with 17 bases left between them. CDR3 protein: CASSLRPSEGSPLHF. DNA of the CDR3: TGTGCCAGCAGCCTCCGCCCCTCCGAGGGTTCACCCCTCCACTTT.

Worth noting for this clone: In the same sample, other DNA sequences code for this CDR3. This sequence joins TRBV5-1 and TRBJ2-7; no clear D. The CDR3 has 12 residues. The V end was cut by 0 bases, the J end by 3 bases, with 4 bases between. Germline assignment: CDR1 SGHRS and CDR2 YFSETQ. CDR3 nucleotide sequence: TGCGCCAGCAGCTTGGTCGGCTACGAGCAGTACTTC. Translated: CASSLVGYEQYF.

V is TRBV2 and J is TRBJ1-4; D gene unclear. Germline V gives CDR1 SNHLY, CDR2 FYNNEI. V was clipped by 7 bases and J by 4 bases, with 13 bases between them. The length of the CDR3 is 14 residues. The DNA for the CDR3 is TGTGCCAGCATGGAAGGGCTGAATAATGAAAAACTGTTTTTT. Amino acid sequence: CASMEGLNNEKLFF.

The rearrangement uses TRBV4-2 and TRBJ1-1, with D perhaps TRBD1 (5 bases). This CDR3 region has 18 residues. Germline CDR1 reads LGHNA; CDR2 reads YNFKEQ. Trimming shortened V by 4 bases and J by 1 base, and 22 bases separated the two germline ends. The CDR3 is CASSPLVRRRGPNTEAFF. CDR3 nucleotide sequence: TGTGCCAGCAGCCCCCTGGTTCGGCGGAGGGGTCCGAACACTGAAGCTTTCTTT.

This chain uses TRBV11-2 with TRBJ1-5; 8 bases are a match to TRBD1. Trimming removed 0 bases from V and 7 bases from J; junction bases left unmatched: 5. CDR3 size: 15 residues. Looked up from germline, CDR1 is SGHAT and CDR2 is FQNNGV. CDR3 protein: CASSLEAGGGQPQHF. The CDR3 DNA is TGTGCCAGCAGCTTAGAGGCAGGGGGCGGCCAGCCCCAGCATTTT.

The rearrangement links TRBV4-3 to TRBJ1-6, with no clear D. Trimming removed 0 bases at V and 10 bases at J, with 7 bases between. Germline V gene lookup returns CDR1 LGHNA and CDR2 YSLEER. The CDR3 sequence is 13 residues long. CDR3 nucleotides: TGCGCCAGCAGCCAAGAGGTGAGCTCACCCCTCCACTTT. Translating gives CASSQEVSSPLHF.

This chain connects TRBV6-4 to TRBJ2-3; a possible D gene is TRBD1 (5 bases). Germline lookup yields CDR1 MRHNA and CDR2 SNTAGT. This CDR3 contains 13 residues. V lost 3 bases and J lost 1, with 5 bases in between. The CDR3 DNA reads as TGTGCCAGCAGTGAAGGGGGCACAGATACGCAGTATTTT. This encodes CASSEGGTDTQYF.

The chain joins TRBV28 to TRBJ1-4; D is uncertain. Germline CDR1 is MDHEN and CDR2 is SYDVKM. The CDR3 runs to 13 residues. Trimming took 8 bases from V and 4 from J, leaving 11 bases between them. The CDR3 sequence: CASEEKLNEKLFF. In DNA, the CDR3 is TGTGCCAGCGAGGAGAAGCTTAATGAAAAACTGTTTTTT. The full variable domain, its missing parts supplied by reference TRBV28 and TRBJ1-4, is DVKVTQSSRYLVKRTGEKVFLECVQDMDHENMFWYRQDPGLGLRLIYFSYDVKMKEKGDIPEGYSVSREKKERFSLILESASTNQTSMYLCASEEKLNEKLFFGSGTQLSVL.

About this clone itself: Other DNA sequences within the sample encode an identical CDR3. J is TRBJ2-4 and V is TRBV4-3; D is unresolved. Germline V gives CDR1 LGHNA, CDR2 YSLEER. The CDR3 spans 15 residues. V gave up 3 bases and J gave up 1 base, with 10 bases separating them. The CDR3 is CASSQETRAKNIQYF. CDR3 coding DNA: TGCGCCAGCAGCCAGGAGACAAGGGCCAAAAACATTCAGTACTTC.

The CDR3 loop is CASITPVCTGELFF. The CDR3 nucleotides read TGTGCCAGCATAACGCCAGTCTGCACCGGGGAGCTGTTTTTT. The gene calls are TRBV6-4 and TRBJ2-2; D is unresolved. V lost 7 bases, J lost 4 bases, and 13 bases lay in between. The CDR3 loop spans 14 amino acids. Germline CDR1 reads MRHNA; CDR2 reads SNTAGT.

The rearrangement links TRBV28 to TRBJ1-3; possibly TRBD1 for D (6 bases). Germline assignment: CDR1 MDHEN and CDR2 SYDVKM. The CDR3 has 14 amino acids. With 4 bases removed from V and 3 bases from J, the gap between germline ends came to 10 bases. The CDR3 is CASSWGQYGNTIYF. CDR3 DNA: TGTGCCAGCAGTTGGGGGCAGTATGGAAACACCATATATTTT.

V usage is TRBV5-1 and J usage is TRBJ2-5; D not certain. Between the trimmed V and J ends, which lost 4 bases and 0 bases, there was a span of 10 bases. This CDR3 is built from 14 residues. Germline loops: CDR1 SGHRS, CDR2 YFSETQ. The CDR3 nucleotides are TGCGCCAGCAGCAAGGCCAGGAACCAAGAGACCCAGTACTTC. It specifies CASSKARNQETQYF. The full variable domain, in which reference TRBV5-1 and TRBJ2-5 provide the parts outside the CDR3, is KAGVTQTPRYLIKTRGQQVTLSCSPISGHRSVSWYQQTPGQGLQFLFEYFSETQRNKGNFPGRFSGRQFSNSRSEMNVSTLELGDSALYLCASSKARNQETQYFGPGTRLLVL.

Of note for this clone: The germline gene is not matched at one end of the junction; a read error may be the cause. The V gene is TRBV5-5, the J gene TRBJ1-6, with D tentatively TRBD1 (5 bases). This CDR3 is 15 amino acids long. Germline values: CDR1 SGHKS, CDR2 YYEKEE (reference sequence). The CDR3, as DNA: TGTGCCAGCAGTTTGGGGCATGTTCCGGGCTCACCCCTCCACTTT. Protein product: CASSLGHVPGSPLHF.

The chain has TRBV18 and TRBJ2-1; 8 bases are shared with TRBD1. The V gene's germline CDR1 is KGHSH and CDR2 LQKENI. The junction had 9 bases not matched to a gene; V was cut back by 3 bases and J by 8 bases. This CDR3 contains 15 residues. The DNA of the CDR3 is TGTGCCAGCTCACCTGACTTACAGGGGGGTCATGAGCAGTTCTTC. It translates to CASSPDLQGGHEQFF.

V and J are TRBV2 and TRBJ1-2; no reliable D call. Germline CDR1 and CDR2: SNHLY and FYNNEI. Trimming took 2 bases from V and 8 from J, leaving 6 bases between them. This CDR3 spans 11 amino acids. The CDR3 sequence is CASSETYGYTF. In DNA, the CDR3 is TGTGCCAGCAGTGAAACGTACGGCTACACCTTC.

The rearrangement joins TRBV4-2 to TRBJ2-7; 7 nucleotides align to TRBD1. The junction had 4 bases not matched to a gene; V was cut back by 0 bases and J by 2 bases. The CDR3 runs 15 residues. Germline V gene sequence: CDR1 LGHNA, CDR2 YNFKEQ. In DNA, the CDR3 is TGTGCCAGCAGCCAAGAGGACAGGAGGACCTACGAGCAGTACTTC. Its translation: CASSQEDRRTYEQYF.

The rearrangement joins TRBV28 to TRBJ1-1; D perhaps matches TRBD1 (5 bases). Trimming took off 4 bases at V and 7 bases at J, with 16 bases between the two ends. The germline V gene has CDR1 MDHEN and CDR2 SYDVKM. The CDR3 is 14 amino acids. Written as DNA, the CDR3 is TGTGCCAGCAGTTCCTCCGGCTTAGGGGTTGAAGCTTTCTTT. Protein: CASSSSGLGVEAFF.

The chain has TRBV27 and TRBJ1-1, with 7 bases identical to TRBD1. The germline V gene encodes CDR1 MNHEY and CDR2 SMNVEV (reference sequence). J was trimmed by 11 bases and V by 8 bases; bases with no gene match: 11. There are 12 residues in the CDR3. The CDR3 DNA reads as TGTGCCAGCTACGAGACAGGGCGAGGGGCTTTCTTT. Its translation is CASYETGRGAFF.

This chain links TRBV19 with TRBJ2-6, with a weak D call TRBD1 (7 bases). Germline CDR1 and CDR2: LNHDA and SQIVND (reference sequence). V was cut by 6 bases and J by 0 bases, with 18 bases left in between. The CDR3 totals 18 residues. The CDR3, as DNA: TGTGCCAGTAGGCGCATCAGGGGGGTCCACTCTGGGGCCAACGTCCTGACTTTC. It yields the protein CASRRIRGVHSGANVLTF.

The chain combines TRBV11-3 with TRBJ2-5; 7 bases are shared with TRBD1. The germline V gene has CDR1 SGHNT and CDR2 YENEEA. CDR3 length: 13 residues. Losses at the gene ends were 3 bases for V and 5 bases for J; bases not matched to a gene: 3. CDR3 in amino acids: CASSLGQMETQYF. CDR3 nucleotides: TGTGCCAGCAGCTTGGGACAGATGGAGACCCAGTACTTC.

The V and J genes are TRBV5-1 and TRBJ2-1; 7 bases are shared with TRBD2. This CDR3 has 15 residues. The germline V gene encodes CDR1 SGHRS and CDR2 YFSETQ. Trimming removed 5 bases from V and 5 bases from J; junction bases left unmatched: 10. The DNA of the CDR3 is TGCGCCAGCAGTCGAACCGGGACTACTAACAATGAGCAGTTCTTC. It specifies CASSRTGTTNNEQFF. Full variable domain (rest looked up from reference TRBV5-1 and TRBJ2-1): KAGVTQTPRYLIKTRGQQVTLSCSPISGHRSVSWYQQTPGQGLQFLFEYFSETQRNKGNFPGRFSGRQFSNSRSEMNVSTLELGDSALYLCASSRTGTTNNEQFFGPGTRLTVL.

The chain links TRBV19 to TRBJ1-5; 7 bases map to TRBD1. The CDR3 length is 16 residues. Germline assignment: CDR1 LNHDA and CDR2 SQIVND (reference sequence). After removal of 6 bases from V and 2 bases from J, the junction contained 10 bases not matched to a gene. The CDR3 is CASRLQGGLGNQPQHF. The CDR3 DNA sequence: TGTGCCAGTAGATTGCAAGGGGGCCTGGGCAATCAGCCCCAGCATTTT.

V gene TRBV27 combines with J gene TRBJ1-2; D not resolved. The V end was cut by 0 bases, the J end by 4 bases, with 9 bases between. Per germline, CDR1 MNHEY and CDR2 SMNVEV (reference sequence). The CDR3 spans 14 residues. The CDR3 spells CASSLSAGTYGYTF. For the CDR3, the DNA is TGTGCCAGCAGTTTATCGGCAGGCACCTATGGCTACACCTTC.

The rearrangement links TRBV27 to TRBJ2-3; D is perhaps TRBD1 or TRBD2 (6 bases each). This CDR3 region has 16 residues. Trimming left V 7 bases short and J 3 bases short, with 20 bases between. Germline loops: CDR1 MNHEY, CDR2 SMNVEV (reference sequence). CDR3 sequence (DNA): TGTGCCAGCATCCGGTGGGGGGCGCGAGGAACAGATACGCAGTATTTT. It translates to CASIRWGARGTDTQYF.

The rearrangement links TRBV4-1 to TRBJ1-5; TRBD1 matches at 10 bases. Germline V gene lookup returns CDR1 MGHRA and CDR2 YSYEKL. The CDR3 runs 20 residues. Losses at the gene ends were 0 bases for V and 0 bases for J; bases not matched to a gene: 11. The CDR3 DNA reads TGCGCCAGCAGCCAAGATATAAGGACAGGGGGGGCGTATAGCAATCAGCCCCAGCATTTT. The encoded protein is CASSQDIRTGGAYSNQPQHF.

This CDR3 is CSAWAPLNTEAFF. CDR3 nucleotide sequence: TGCAGCGCCTGGGCCCCACTGAACACTGAAGCTTTCTTT. The chain links TRBV29-1 to TRBJ1-1; D gene unclear. The CDR3 has 13 amino acids. Germline CDR1 and CDR2: SQVTM and ANQGSEA. V was cut by 7 bases and J by 0 bases, with 12 bases left in between.

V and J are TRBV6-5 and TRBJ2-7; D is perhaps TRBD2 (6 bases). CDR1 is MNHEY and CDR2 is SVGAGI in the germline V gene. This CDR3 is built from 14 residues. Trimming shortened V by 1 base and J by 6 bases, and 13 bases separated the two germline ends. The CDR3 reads CASSYWRGDPEQYF. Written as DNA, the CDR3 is TGTGCCAGCAGTTACTGGCGGGGCGACCCCGAGCAGTACTTC.

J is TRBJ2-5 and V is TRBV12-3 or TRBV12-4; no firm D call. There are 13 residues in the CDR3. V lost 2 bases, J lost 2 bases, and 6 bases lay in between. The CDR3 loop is CASSLTRQETQYF. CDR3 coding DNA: TGTGCCAGCAGTTTAACCAGACAAGAGACCCAGTACTTC.

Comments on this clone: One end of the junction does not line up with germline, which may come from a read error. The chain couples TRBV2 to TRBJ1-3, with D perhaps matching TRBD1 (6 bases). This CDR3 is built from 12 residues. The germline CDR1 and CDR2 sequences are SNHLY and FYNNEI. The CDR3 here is CACRGDGNTIYF. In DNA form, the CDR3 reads TGTGCCTGCAGGGGAGATGGAAACACCATATATTTT. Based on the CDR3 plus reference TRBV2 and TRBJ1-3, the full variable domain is EPEVTQTPSHQVTQMGQEVILRCVPISNHLYFYWYRQILGQKVEFLVSFYNNEISEKSEIFDDQFSVERPDGSNFTLKIRSTKLEDSAMYFCACRGDGNTIYFGEGSWLTVV.

CDR3 residues: CASSRQGRQPQHF. CDR3 DNA sequence: TGTGCCAGCAGCCGACAGGGGCGGCAGCCCCAGCATTTT. The chain recombines TRBV6-5 with TRBJ1-5; 8 positions match TRBD1. Germline trimming cut 6 bases from V and 7 bases from J; bases unmatched to any gene: 5. CDR1 and CDR2 (germline): MNHEY, SVGAGI. The CDR3 runs to 13 residues.